This T cell receptor beta chain was recovered during a study of T cell responses to AZD1222 COVID-19 vaccine. Whole-study results and caveats: Recipients of AZD1222 seropositive at baseline numbered only five or six. Of spike-specific TCRs, nearly half reportedly target regions left unmutated in variants.

A note on this clone: Its specificity is not known.

TCRdb keeps only in-frame clones here, not all; method: immunoSEQ multiplex PCR. The repertoire holds 150,000 to 200,000 clones, with about nine tenths as singletons. This receptor was identified in an adult who received the MenACWY meningococcal vaccine as a control. The source was peripheral blood, collected 28 days after the second dose of the MenACWY control vaccine.

In DNA, the CDR3 is TGTGCCAGCAGTCGAGTCCGAGCAACTAATGAAAAACTGTTTTTT. Translating gives CASSRVRATNEKLFF. V and J are TRBV6-5 and TRBJ1-4; D not certain. This CDR3 contains 15 residues. V lost 5 bases, J lost 0 bases, and 10 bases lay in between. The germline gives CDR1 MNHEY, CDR2 SVGAGI.